Listed here are 16 T cell receptor beta chains from one sample, sequenced in a study of lymphopenia after photon versus proton radiotherapy. Only in-frame clones appear in the TCRdb table, and some are missing; sequencing was by immunoSEQ multiplex PCR. The sample lists more than 25,000 clones, roughly 89% occurring once. The specimen was peripheral blood, collected from a patient treated with proton-based radiotherapy. The receptors derive from a woman aged 60-75 years with cholangiocarcinoma. Some clones in this sample may be carry-over from other donors' samples.

The sample holds one count of this clone. The chain is built from TRBV5-5 and TRBJ1-5, with TRBD1 identical over 7 bases. Trimming cost V 4 bases and J 3 bases; bases outside gene matches: 13. Germline V gene lookup returns CDR1 SGHKS and CDR2 YYEKEE (reference sequence). CDR3 length: 17 amino acids. As DNA, the CDR3 is TGTGCCAGCAGCGAAAAGACCGGGACAGAACACAATCAGCCCCAGCATTTT. This translates into CASSEKTGTEHNQPQHF.

The V call is TRBV27, the J call TRBJ2-5, with a tentative D call TRBD1 (5 bases). Trimming left V 6 bases short and J 0 bases short, with 11 bases between. The CDR3 extends over 14 amino acids. CDR1 is MNHEY and CDR2 is SMNVEV in the germline V gene (reference sequence). The CDR3 reads CASRARAYQETQYF. DNA of the CDR3: TGTGCCAGCAGGGCCAGGGCTTACCAAGAGACCCAGTACTTC.

The sample holds one count of this clone. The chain has TRBV9 and TRBJ2-2; the D call may be TRBD1 or TRBD2 (5 bases each). Germline V gene lookup returns CDR1 SGDLS and CDR2 YYNGEE. The CDR3 spans 14 residues. The V and J ends lost 2 bases and 8 bases respectively, with 13 bases between them. DNA for the CDR3: TGTGCCAGCAGCGTCAGGGACGAGTCTGGGGAGCTGTTTTTT. Translation gives CASSVRDESGELFF.

The rearrangement links TRBV6-4 to TRBJ1-3; D call uncertain. The germline gives CDR1 MRHNA, CDR2 SNTAGT. This CDR3 region has 13 residues. Trimming cost V 4 bases and J 2 bases, with 6 bases left between them. For the CDR3, the DNA is TGTGCCAGCAGTGCGGAGGCTGGAAACACCATATATTTT. Its protein is CASSAEAGNTIYF.

The CDR3 sequence: CASSVVGGAADTQYF. In nucleotides, the CDR3 is TGTGCCAGCAGCGTCGTAGGGGGGGCGGCAGATACGCAGTATTTT. The chain recombines TRBV9 with TRBJ2-3; D is perhaps TRBD2 (7 bases). This CDR3 comprises 15 residues. With 2 bases removed from V and 4 bases from J, the gap between germline ends came to 14 bases. Germline V gene lookup returns CDR1 SGDLS and CDR2 YYNGEE.

This CDR3 is CASSPSMVGRNTEAFF. Written as DNA, the CDR3 is TGTGCCAGCTCACCAAGCATGGTCGGGCGGAACACTGAAGCTTTCTTT. This chain connects TRBV18 to TRBJ1-1; D gene unclear. The germline V and J ends were trimmed by 2 bases and 1 base, with 14 bases remaining between them. Looked up from germline, CDR1 is KGHSH and CDR2 is LQKENI. The CDR3 consists of 16 residues.

V gene TRBV2 combines with J gene TRBJ1-5, with 9 positions matching TRBD1. After removal of 6 bases from V and 6 bases from J, the junction contained 12 bases not matched to a gene. The CDR3 has 16 amino acids. Germline CDR1 is SNHLY and CDR2 is FYNNEI. CDR3 sequence reads: CASREPEQGAIQPQHF. The CDR3 DNA follows: TGTGCCAGCAGGGAGCCTGAACAGGGGGCAATTCAGCCCCAGCATTTT.

The rearrangement links TRBV27 to TRBJ1-5; no clear D. The V gene lost 2 bases and the J gene lost 4 bases, with 12 bases spanning the gap. Germline assignment: CDR1 MNHEY and CDR2 SMNVEV (reference sequence). The length of the CDR3 is 15 residues. The CDR3 reads CASSLGSEDNQPQHF. The CDR3 nucleotides read TGTGCCAGCAGTTTAGGGAGCGAAGATAATCAGCCCCAGCATTTT.

V gene TRBV30 combines with J gene TRBJ2-7; no firm D call. The CDR3 sequence is 11 residues long. The V gene lost 0 bases and the J gene lost 2 bases, with 2 bases spanning the gap. Germline CDR1 and CDR2: GTSNPN and SVGIG (reference sequence). This CDR3 is CAWSVAYEQYF. The CDR3, as DNA: TGTGCCTGGAGTGTAGCCTACGAGCAGTACTTC. The full variable domain, with the rest looked up from reference TRBV30 and TRBJ2-7, is SQTIHQWPATLVQPVGSPLSLECTVEGTSNPNLYWYRQAAGRGLQLLFYSVGIGQISSEVPQNLSASRPQDRQFILSSKKLLLSDSGFYLCAWSVAYEQYFGPGTRLTVT.

This clone was detected only a few times. The chain combines TRBV10-3 with TRBJ1-5, with 9 nucleotides matching TRBD1. J lost 5 bases, V lost 3 bases, and 5 bases had no gene match. The germline V gene has CDR1 ENHRY and CDR2 SYGVKD. CDR3 length: 15 amino acids. The DNA for the CDR3 is TGTGCCATCAGTGACTCTGACAGGGGGTATCAGCCCCAGCATTTT. This translates into CAISDSDRGYQPQHF.

This chain connects TRBV7-4 to TRBJ2-1; D may be TRBD2 (5 bases). The CDR3 is 15 amino acids. The V end lost 5 bases, the J end lost 0 bases, and 11 bases lay between the germline ends. CDR1 and CDR2 (germline): SGHVT, SQSDAQ. CDR3 amino acids: CASSEGTSSYNEQFF. The CDR3 DNA reads as TGTGCCAGCAGCGAGGGTACTAGCTCCTACAATGAGCAGTTCTTC.

The CDR3 loop reads CASSADHNEKLFF. DNA of the CDR3: TGTGCCAGCAGTGCCGACCATAATGAAAAACTGTTTTTT. This chain connects TRBV2 to TRBJ1-4; D is unresolved. Trimming pared 4 bases from V and 4 bases from J, leaving 7 bases between. CDR3 length equals 13 residues. CDR1 SNHLY and CDR2 FYNNEI come from the germline V gene.

This chain uses TRBV7-3 with TRBJ2-3, with 9 positions matching TRBD1. The J segment lost 4 bases and the V segment lost 4 bases, leaving 3 bases of the junction unmatched. The CDR3 totals 14 residues. Germline lookup yields CDR1 SGHTA and CDR2 FQGTGA. The CDR3 loop reads CASSSTGGADTQYF. CDR3 sequence (DNA): TGTGCCAGCAGCTCGACAGGGGGGGCAGATACGCAGTATTTT.

This clone was picked up one time. The chain joins TRBV5-1 to TRBJ2-7, with D possibly being TRBD1 or TRBD2 (5 bases each). This CDR3 is built from 15 residues. Germline CDR1 is SGHRS and CDR2 is YFSETQ. Trimming left V 4 bases short and J 3 bases short, with 17 bases between. Here the CDR3 DNA reads TGCGCCAGCAGCCAGGGACGGATTGGGATCTACGAGCAGTACTTC. Translation gives CASSQGRIGIYEQYF.

This chain connects TRBV7-2 to TRBJ1-2, with D possibly matching TRBD1 (5 bases). Trimming took 1 base from V and 0 from J, leaving 12 bases between them. The CDR3 runs to 16 residues. Per germline, CDR1 SGHTA and CDR2 FQGNSA. The CDR3 nucleotides are TGTGCCAGCAGCTTAGTCGGGAGCAGGGCTAACTATGGCTACACCTTC. This encodes CASSLVGSRANYGYTF.

J is TRBJ2-3 and V is TRBV9; 7 bases match TRBD2. V lost 4 bases, J lost 4 bases, and 12 bases stayed unmatched. The germline V gene encodes CDR1 SGDLS and CDR2 YYNGEE. This CDR3 has 16 residues. The chain's CDR3 is CASSPLLAGDADTQYF. CDR3 sequence (DNA): TGTGCCAGCAGCCCCCTCCTCGCGGGAGATGCAGATACGCAGTATTTT.